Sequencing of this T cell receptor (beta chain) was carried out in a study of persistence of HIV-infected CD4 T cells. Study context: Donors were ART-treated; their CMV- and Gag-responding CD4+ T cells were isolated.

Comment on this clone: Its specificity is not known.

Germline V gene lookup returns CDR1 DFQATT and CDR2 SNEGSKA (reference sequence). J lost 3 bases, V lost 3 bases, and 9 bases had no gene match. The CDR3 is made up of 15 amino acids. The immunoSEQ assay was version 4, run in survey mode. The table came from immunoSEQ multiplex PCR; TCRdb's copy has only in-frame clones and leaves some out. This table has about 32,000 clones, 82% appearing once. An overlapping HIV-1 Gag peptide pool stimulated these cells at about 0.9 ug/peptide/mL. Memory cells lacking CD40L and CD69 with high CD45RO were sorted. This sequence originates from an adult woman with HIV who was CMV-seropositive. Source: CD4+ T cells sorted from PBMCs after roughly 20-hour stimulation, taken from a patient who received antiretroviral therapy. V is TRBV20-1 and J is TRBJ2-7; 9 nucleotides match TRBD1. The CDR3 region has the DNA TGCAGTGCTAGTGATCACAGGGGGCGCGTCTACGAGCAGTACTTC. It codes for CSASDHRGRVYEQYF.